The rows below give T cell receptor beta chains drawn from one sample of a study of CD8 T cells in Susac syndrome. In TCRdb, the immunoSEQ multiplex PCR reads were re-called with MiXCR into one record per CDR3 protein. The sample records under 200,000 distinct CDR3 sequences, just under 95% being singletons. What was sequenced was CD4+ T cells from PBMCs. These receptors all come from a human donor in good health. The CDR3 runs from the conserved cysteine through the conserved F or W. D genes are given only for firm matches. The size field is filled for only some rows; it gives once, few, many or a size class.

10	NA	NA	TRBV20-1	TRBJ1-1	CSVRGTEAFF	TGCAGTGTAAGGGGCACTGAAGCTTTCTTT
13	NA	NA	TRBV7-8	TRBJ2-1	CASRGRGYRRQFF	TGTGCCAGCAGGGGACGGGGGTACAGGAGGCAGTTCTTC
14	NA	NA	TRBV12-3/TRBV12-4	TRBJ2-7	CASSLAGGMDEQYF	TGTGCCAGCAGTTTAGCGGGGGGCATGGACGAGCAGTACTTC
14	NA	TRBD2	TRBV20-1	TRBJ2-5	CSARPASGQETQYF	TGCAGTGCTAGACCGGCTAGCGGGCAAGAGACCCAGTACTTC
14	NA	NA	TRBV27	TRBJ2-7	CASSLSTSFGEQYF	TGTGCCAGCAGTTTATCTACAAGCTTTGGCGAGCAGTACTTC
14	NA	NA	TRBV7-3	TRBJ1-2	CASRSQTGGEGYTF	TGTGCCAGCAGATCTCAAACTGGTGGGGAGGGCTACACCTTC
15	NA	NA	TRBV28	TRBJ2-5	CASSFGAGIQETQYF	TGTGCCAGCAGTTTTGGGGCAGGGATCCAAGAGACCCAGTACTTC
12	NA	TRBD1	TRBV2	TRBJ1-2	CASRRQGGGYTF	TGTGCCAGCAGACGACAGGGAGGAGGCTACACCTTC
14	NA	NA	TRBV5-1	TRBJ2-1	CASSGGRLNNEQFF	TGCGCCAGCAGCGGGGGGCGACTGAACAATGAGCAGTTCTTC
15	NA	NA	TRBV3-1	TRBJ2-7	CASSQERVRHYEQYF	TGTGCCAGCAGCCAAGAGAGGGTACGACACTACGAGCAGTACTTC
15	NA	NA	TRBV24-1	TRBJ2-3	CATSDFSQASDTQYF	TGTGCCACCAGTGATTTCTCACAAGCGTCGGATACGCAGTATTTT
15	once	TRBD1	TRBV12-3/TRBV12-4	TRBJ2-3	CASSPQGGGPDTQYF	TGTGCCAGCAGTCCACAGGGGGGCGGCCCAGATACGCAGTATTTT
14	NA	TRBD2	TRBV20-1	TRBJ2-5	CSAKVAGRQETQYF	TGCAGTGCTAAGGTAGCGGGGCGACAAGAGACCCAGTACTTC
14	NA	NA	TRBV20-1	TRBJ2-5	CSARRGPYQETQYF	TGCAGTGCTCGGCGAGGGCCTTACCAAGAGACCCAGTACTTC
14	NA	TRBD1	TRBV5-1	TRBJ2-2	CASSLRQGAGELFF	TGCGCCAGCAGCTTGAGACAGGGGGCCGGGGAGCTGTTTTTT
15	NA	TRBD1	TRBV5-1	TRBJ2-5	CASSLVTEGAETQYF	TGCGCCAGCAGCTTGGTTACTGAGGGGGCGGAGACCCAGTACTTC
10	NA	NA	TRBV29-1	TRBJ1-1	CSVVSEGAFF	TGCAGCGTTGTCTCCGAAGGAGCTTTCTTT
14	NA	TRBD1	TRBV20-1	TRBJ1-5	CSAPGGFGNQPQHF	TGCAGTGCACCAGGGGGCTTCGGCAATCAGCCCCAGCATTTT
14	NA	NA	TRBV7-2	TRBJ1-1	CASSPYGVNTEAFF	TGTGCCAGCAGCCCCTATGGGGTGAACACTGAAGCTTTCTTT
12	NA	TRBD2	TRBV29-1	TRBJ2-7	CSILAGGYEQYF	TGCAGCATACTAGCGGGTGGATACGAGCAGTACTTC
13	NA	NA	TRBV12-3/TRBV12-4	TRBJ2-7	CASSLSTPPEQYF	TGTGCCAGCAGTTTGAGTACTCCGCCCGAGCAGTACTTC
14	NA	NA	TRBV20-1	TRBJ1-1	CSETGRTANTEAFF	TGCAGTGAAACAGGGCGTACGGCGAACACTGAAGCTTTCTTT
12	NA	NA	TRBV5-4	TRBJ2-5	CASSRNQETQYF	TGTGCCAGCAGCCGCAACCAAGAGACCCAGTACTTC
16	NA	TRBD1	TRBV11-1	TRBJ1-1	CASSPGDRGMNTEAFF	TGTGCCAGCAGCCCGGGGGACAGGGGAATGAACACTGAAGCTTTCTTT
15	NA	TRBD1	TRBV28	TRBJ2-7	CASSAPGQGSYEQYF	TGTGCCAGCAGTGCACCGGGACAGGGATCCTACGAGCAGTACTTC
14	NA	NA	TRBV20-1	TRBJ2-7	CSARDLLGSYEQYF	TGCAGTGCTAGAGATCTACTAGGATCCTACGAGCAGTACTTC
15	NA	NA	TRBV24-1	TRBJ2-3	CATSDLRGGADTQYF	TGTGCCACCAGTGATTTGCGGGGAGGCGCAGATACGCAGTATTTT
15	NA	NA	TRBV13	TRBJ2-1	CASFRAGLNYNEQFF	TGTGCCAGCTTTAGGGCGGGACTCAATTACAATGAGCAGTTCTTC
15	NA	TRBD1	TRBV20-1	TRBJ2-6	CSVGTGGPGANVLTF	TGCAGTGTCGGGACAGGGGGTCCCGGGGCCAACGTCCTGACTTTC
14	NA	TRBD2	TRBV10-3	TRBJ2-3	CAIRTSGSTDTQYF	TGTGCCATCAGGACTAGCGGTAGCACGGATACGCAGTATTTT
14	NA	NA	TRBV20-1	TRBJ1-4	CSARQGTTNEKLFF	TGCAGTGCTAGGCAGGGCACAACTAATGAAAAACTGTTTTTT
11	NA	NA	TRBV7-2	TRBJ2-7	CASSLPYEQYF	TGTGCCAGCAGCCTACCCTACGAGCAGTACTTC
13	NA	NA	TRBV2	TRBJ1-1	CASRREENTEAFF	TGTGCCAGCAGGAGGGAGGAGAACACTGAAGCTTTCTTT
15	NA	NA	TRBV7-2	TRBJ1-2	CASSLGVGREIGYTF	TGTGCCAGCAGCTTAGGAGTCGGCAGGGAAATTGGCTACACCTTC
14	NA	NA	TRBV12-3/TRBV12-4	TRBJ1-6	CASSLEDYNSPLHF	TGTGCCAGCAGTTTAGAAGACTATAATTCACCCCTCCACTTT
13	NA	NA	TRBV19	TRBJ1-6	CASVEAAYSPLHF	TGTGCCAGTGTGGAGGCAGCCTATTCACCCCTCCACTTT
12	few	NA	TRBV29-1	TRBJ2-5	CSGGRAGETQYF	TGCAGCGGGGGCAGGGCTGGGGAGACCCAGTACTTC
15	NA	TRBD2	TRBV11-3	TRBJ2-3	CASSPLAGGDDTQYF	TGTGCCAGCAGCCCCTTAGCGGGGGGAGACGATACGCAGTATTTT
13	NA	TRBD1	TRBV12-5	TRBJ1-1	CASRQGTFTEAFF	TGTGCTAGCCGACAGGGGACGTTCACTGAAGCTTTCTTT
13	NA	TRBD1	TRBV20-1	TRBJ1-6	CSADDRGLSPLHF	TGCAGTGCGGACGACAGGGGGCTTTCACCCCTCCACTTT